This TCR beta chain was identified in a study of shared clonotypes between healthy human individuals. About the study: Three plates were used per donor for CD4 naive, three for CD4 memory, two for CD8 naive and one for CD8 memory.

This CDR3 is built from 15 residues. Trimming cost V 1 base and J 2 bases, with 12 bases left between them. Germline CDR1 is SGHDN and CDR2 is FVKESK. Sequenced by immunoSEQ multiplex PCR; TCRdb stores in-frame clones only, minus some. This table has roughly 720,000 clones, around 90% appearing once. On this clone: The antigen is unknown.

Study findings and constraints: Compared with memory subsets, naive subsets generally had larger estimated richness.

Sequencing used memory CD8+ T cells from PBMCs. The subset here: CD45RO+ cells pooled with CCR7-negative TemRA cells. The rearrangement joins TRBV14 to TRBJ2-7, with D perhaps matching TRBD2 (5 bases). This receptor was obtained from a man between 18 and 29 years old in good health. Some clones in this sample may be carry-over from other donors' samples. This chain's CDR3 is CASSQVRGSAYEQYF. The CDR3 DNA sequence: TGTGCCAGCAGCCAAGTCCGGGGTAGCGCCTACGAGCAGTACTTC.